This TCR beta chain was captured by sequencing in a study of shared clonotypes between healthy human individuals. CDR1 and CDR2 from the germline V gene are SNHLY and FYNNEI. The CDR3 is 15 amino acids. With 4 bases removed from V and 2 bases from J, the gap between germline ends came to 14 bases. Only in-frame clones appear in the TCRdb table, and some are missing; sequencing was by immunoSEQ multiplex PCR. The sample records over a million clones, about four fifths being singletons. Worth noting for this clone: This likely stems from a read error, as it lies one base from a far larger clone.

This TCR came from a man between 18 and 35 years old in good health. Some clones in this sample may be carry-over from other donors' samples. The chain uses TRBV2 and TRBJ1-2; tentatively, D is TRBD1 (5 bases). Material: memory CD4+ T cells from PBMCs. Stated subset: CD45RA-negative fraction. DNA for the CDR3: TGTGCCAGCAGTGCTTCCTTCCGACAGAACTATGGCTACACCTTC. This codes for CASSASFRQNYGYTF.